The 24 T cell receptor beta chains below all came from one sample that was sequenced in a study of CD8+ T cells in alopecia areata. RNA was isolated and reverse transcribed to cDNA, the sequencing template. Using immunoSEQ multiplex PCR, the repertoire was profiled, and TCRdb retains in-frame clones only, with some absent. The sample carries some 170,000 clones, roughly 66% recorded once. The sample in question was CD8+ T cells sorted from blood, obtained at week 0. Receptors were obtained from a human donor with alopecia areata.

The chain employs TRBV4-2 and TRBJ2-1; 10 bases are shared with TRBD2. The germline gives CDR1 LGHNA, CDR2 YNFKEQ. This CDR3 has 16 amino acids. The J segment lost 5 bases and the V segment lost 3 bases, leaving 7 bases of the junction unmatched. CDR3: CASSQKLAGSHNEQFF. The CDR3 coding sequence is TGTGCCAGCAGCCAGAAACTAGCGGGGAGCCACAATGAGCAGTTCTTC.

This clone was counted a few times. V is TRBV5-8 and J is TRBJ1-5; 9 bases match TRBD1. The length of the CDR3 is 15 residues. Germline V gene data show CDR1 as SGHTS and CDR2 as YDEGEE. Germline trimming cut 5 bases from V and 2 bases from J; bases unmatched to any gene: 5. Here the CDR3 DNA reads TGTGCCAGCAGAGGACAGGGGCCCCGCAATCAGCCCCAGCATTTT. It codes for CASRGQGPRNQPQHF. The full variable domain, rest sourced from reference TRBV5-8 and TRBJ1-5, is EAGVTQSPTHLIKTRGQQATLRCSPISGHTSVYWYQQALGLGLQFLLWYDEGEERNRGNFPPRFSGRQFPNYSSELNVNALELEDSALYLCASRGQGPRNQPQHFGDGTRLSIL.

This clone occurred a few times. The gene calls are TRBV4-1 and TRBJ1-5; D unclear. The germline V gene encodes CDR1 MGHRA and CDR2 YSYEKL. The CDR3 consists of 14 residues. Trimming stripped 0 bases from V and 7 bases from J, with 10 bases between. CDR3 amino acids: CASSQEGGRQPQHF. The DNA for the CDR3 is TGCGCCAGCAGCCAAGAAGGAGGGAGACAGCCCCAGCATTTT.

The table lists this clone with a few counts. The rearrangement uses TRBV29-1 and TRBJ2-3, with D perhaps matching TRBD2 (6 bases). The germline gives CDR1 SQVTM, CDR2 ANQGSEA. Trimming pared 4 bases from V and 4 bases from J, leaving 12 bases between. The CDR3 runs to 13 residues. The CDR3, as DNA: TGCAGCGTTGCGGAGGGGAGCGCAGATACGCAGTATTTT. It yields the protein CSVAEGSADTQYF.

This chain uses TRBV29-1 with TRBJ2-7, with TRBD1 matching over 7 bases. Germline V gene data show CDR1 as SQVTM and CDR2 as ANQGSEA. The CDR3 is 15 amino acids. Trimming removed 6 bases from V and 3 bases from J; junction bases left unmatched: 14. The CDR3: CSVAQHDRANYEQYF. CDR3 sequence (DNA): TGCAGCGTCGCACAACACGACAGGGCAAACTACGAGCAGTACTTC.

The chain has TRBV29-1 and TRBJ1-2; D is undetermined. Germline V CDR1 and CDR2: SQVTM, ANQGSEA. Trimming removed 5 bases at V and 4 bases at J, with 14 bases between. The CDR3 contains 13 residues. Here the CDR3 reads CSVPQPASYGYTF. Here the CDR3 DNA reads TGCAGCGTTCCGCAGCCGGCTAGCTATGGCTACACCTTC. Variable domain in full (rest from reference TRBV29-1 and TRBJ1-2): SAVISQKPSRDICQRGTSLTIQCQVDSQVTMMFWYRQQPGQSLTLIATANQGSEATYESGFVIDKFPISRPNLTFSTLTVSNMSPEDSSIYLCSVPQPASYGYTFGSGTRLTVV.

The gene calls are TRBV2 and TRBJ2-1; D remains unclear. The germline V and J ends were trimmed by 8 bases and 0 bases, with 8 bases remaining between them. This CDR3 is built from 13 residues. The germline gives CDR1 SNHLY, CDR2 FYNNEI. The CDR3 loop is CASLEPSYNEQFF. DNA of the CDR3: TGTGCCAGCCTGGAACCCTCCTACAATGAGCAGTTCTTC.

The chain couples TRBV5-4 to TRBJ2-7, with 10 positions matching TRBD1. The CDR3 extends over 14 amino acids. CDR1 and CDR2 from the germline V gene are SGHNT and YYREEE (reference sequence). V shed 5 bases and J 3 bases; nucleotides not matched to a gene: 5. The DNA of the CDR3 is TGTGCCAGCAGGTTAGGACAGGGGGACTACGAGCAGTACTTC. Protein sequence: CASRLGQGDYEQYF.

V is TRBV5-1 and J is TRBJ2-1; D gene uncertain. V shed 4 bases and J shed 3 bases, with 17 bases lying between them. The CDR3 runs to 16 residues. In germline, CDR1 is SGHRS, CDR2 YFSETQ. CDR3 coding DNA: TGCGCCAGCAGCGTAAGTACTGGGATACTCTACAATGAGCAGTTCTTC. Its protein product is CASSVSTGILYNEQFF.

The chain combines TRBV7-9 with TRBJ1-1; the match to TRBD1 covers 7 bases. The trim removed 4 bases at V and 1 base at J, leaving 9 bases unmatched. This CDR3 contains 16 residues. CDR1 and CDR2 from the germline V gene are SEHNR and FQNEAQ (reference sequence). The CDR3 reads CASSSRPGQRNTEAFF. In nucleotides, the CDR3 is TGTGCCAGCAGCTCAAGACCGGGACAGAGGAACACTGAAGCTTTCTTT. Supplemented by reference TRBV7-9 and TRBJ1-1, the full variable domain reads DTGVSQNPRHKITKRGQNVTFRCDPISEHNRLYWYRQTLGQGPEFLTYFQNEAQLEKSRLLSDRFSAERPKGSFSTLEIQRTEQGDSAMYLCASSSRPGQRNTEAFFGQGTRLTVV.

The table lists this clone with a few counts. The V gene is TRBV4-2, the J gene TRBJ2-1; no clear D gene. The CDR3 has 13 amino acids. Germline CDR1 is LGHNA and CDR2 is YNFKEQ. V lost 0 bases and J 4 bases, leaving 4 bases between the germline ends. The CDR3 coding sequence is TGTGCCAGCAGCCAAGAGGGGTACAATGAGCAGTTCTTC. The encoded protein is CASSQEGYNEQFF.

V and J are TRBV4-1 and TRBJ2-5; D unclear. The CDR3 totals 13 residues. CDR1 and CDR2 from the germline V gene are MGHRA and YSYEKL. The V gene lost 4 bases and the J gene lost 9 bases, with 15 bases spanning the gap. The CDR3 here is CASSRGLSGSQYF. CDR3 nucleotides: TGCGCCAGCAGCCGGGGATTATCCGGGTCCCAGTACTTC.

The V and J genes are TRBV29-1 and TRBJ1-2, with D hard to call. From germline, CDR1 is SQVTM and CDR2 ANQGSEA. V lost 6 bases to trimming and J lost 2 bases, with 10 bases between them. The CDR3 totals 12 residues. The CDR3 spells CSVTGGNYGYTF. The DNA of the CDR3 is TGCAGCGTCACGGGTGGCAACTATGGCTACACCTTC.

The chain joins TRBV29-1 to TRBJ1-2; 8 bases align to TRBD1. This CDR3 is 14 amino acids long. The V and J ends lost 7 bases and 2 bases, in that order; junction bases with no gene match: 9. Germline CDR1 and CDR2: SQVTM and ANQGSEA. The CDR3 loop reads CSARGPGGNYGYTF. The DNA for the CDR3 is TGCAGCGCTAGGGGTCCAGGGGGCAACTATGGCTACACCTTC.

V is TRBV7-9 and J is TRBJ1-2; 7 nucleotides match TRBD1. J lost 5 bases, V lost 2 bases, and 2 bases had no gene match. This CDR3 is built from 13 residues. The germline V gene has CDR1 SEHNR and CDR2 FQNEAQ (reference sequence). CDR3 nucleotides: TGTGCCAGCAGCTTAAAGGGGGCGTATGGCTACACCTTC. Its protein is CASSLKGAYGYTF.

The chain links TRBV11-2 to TRBJ2-1, with a possible D match to TRBD2 (5 bases). The V end lost 5 bases, the J end lost 9 bases, and 11 bases lay between the germline ends. CDR3 length equals 12 residues. The germline V gene encodes CDR1 SGHAT and CDR2 FQNNGV. The CDR3 loop is CASSPPEVEQFF. DNA of the CDR3: TGTGCCAGCAGCCCGCCGGAGGTTGAGCAGTTCTTC.

To note about this clone: A far larger clone is one base from this, pointing to a likely read error. J is TRBJ1-4 and V is TRBV5-4; D remains unclear. V was cut by 0 bases and J by 0 bases, with 3 bases left in between. CDR1 is SGHNT and CDR2 is YYREEE in the germline V gene (reference sequence). The CDR3 has 14 residues. CDR3 in DNA: TGTGCCAGCAGCTTGGTTGCAACTAATGAAAAACTGTTTTTT. Protein product: CASSLVATNEKLFF.

This CDR3 is CASSSGTTEAFF. The CDR3 DNA sequence: TGTGCCAGCAGCTCGGGGACAACTGAAGCTTTCTTT. The chain combines TRBV13 with TRBJ1-1, with D possibly matching TRBD1 (6 bases). This CDR3 spans 12 amino acids. CDR1 PRHDT and CDR2 FYEKMQ come from the germline V gene (reference sequence). V was shortened by 4 bases and J by 5 bases, with 8 bases between the two germline ends. Variable domain in full (rest from reference TRBV13 and TRBJ1-1): AAGVIQSPRHLIKEKRETATLKCYPIPRHDTVYWYQQGPGQDPQFLISFYEKMQSDKGSIPDRFSAQQFSDYHSELNMSSLELGDSALYFCASSSGTTEAFFGQGTRLTVV.

This chain uses TRBV27 with TRBJ2-6; D unresolved. The CDR3 is made up of 17 amino acids. With 1 base removed from V and 6 bases from J, the gap between germline ends came to 16 bases. Germline assignment: CDR1 MNHEY and CDR2 SMNVEV (reference sequence). The CDR3 protein is CASSLFVVQNEANVLTF. The CDR3 nucleotides are TGTGCCAGCAGTTTATTTGTTGTCCAGAACGAGGCCAACGTCCTGACTTTC.

V and J are TRBV11-2 and TRBJ2-5; TRBD1 might be the D (5 bases). This CDR3 spans 13 amino acids. Trimming left V 6 bases short and J 2 bases short, with 10 bases between. Germline V lookup: CDR1 SGHAT, CDR2 FQNNGV. In DNA form, the CDR3 reads TGTGCCAGCAGGTCGCCAGGGCAAGAGACCCAGTACTTC. Residues: CASRSPGQETQYF.

The chain links TRBV7-6 to TRBJ2-1; 7 bases agree with TRBD1. This CDR3 region has 18 residues. The J segment lost 4 bases and the V segment lost 3 bases, leaving 15 bases of the junction unmatched. Per germline, CDR1 SGHVS and CDR2 FNYEAQ. The CDR3 loop is CASSFRSIGTEKYNEQFF. In nucleotides, the CDR3 is TGTGCCAGCAGCTTTCGCAGTATCGGGACAGAGAAATACAATGAGCAGTTCTTC.

The chain has TRBV6-6 and TRBJ1-1; TRBD1 matches at 9 bases. The germline CDR1 and CDR2 sequences are MNHNY and SVGAGI (reference sequence). Germline trimming cut 1 base from V and 7 bases from J; bases unmatched to any gene: 7. The CDR3 is 15 residues long. DNA of the CDR3: TGTGCCAGCAGTTACTTATACAGGGGGCGGGTTGAAGCTTTCTTT. This sequence encodes CASSYLYRGRVEAFF.

The V and J genes are TRBV5-6 and TRBJ1-1; D is unclear. The CDR3 consists of 13 residues. The ends were cut back, 5 bases at V and 1 base at J, with 9 bases in the middle. The germline V gene encodes CDR1 SGHDT and CDR2 YYEEEE. CDR3 sequence (DNA): TGTGCCAGCAGTATCGGGTCGAACACTGAAGCTTTCTTT. This encodes CASSIGSNTEAFF.

Notes on this clone: This CDR3 is also generated by other DNA sequences in the sample. This sequence joins TRBV5-6 and TRBJ2-7; possible D gene TRBD2, 5 bases. Looked up from germline, CDR1 is SGHDT and CDR2 is YYEEEE. The CDR3 has 12 residues. V gave up 0 bases and J gave up 6 bases, with 7 bases separating them. Here the CDR3 reads CASSLAAGEQYF. In DNA, the CDR3 is TGTGCCAGCAGCTTGGCGGCGGGCGAGCAGTACTTC.